This TCR beta chain is drawn from a study of response to subunit inactivated influenza vaccine. Overall study findings and caveats: Few additional T cells are recruited per seasonal influenza vaccination, authors suggested.

This clonotype was seen more than once but under ten times. The antigen remains undetermined. Each CDR3 protein gets one entry after TCRdb re-called the RT-PCR reads with MiXCR. The sample lists 500,000 to 600,000 distinct CDR3 sequences, 14% seen once, with around 10% in the top ten. This specimen consisted of PBMCs from blood, obtained 11 to 12 days after vaccination. This TCR came from a man aged 45-65 years who received an inactivated influenza vaccine.

CDR3 loop: CASSSPGLAGEVETYEQYF. The CDR3 DNA is TGCGCCAGCAGCTCCCCTGGACTAGCGGGGGAAGTGGAAACCTACGAGCAGTACTTC. The genes are TRBV5-1 and TRBJ2-7, with 13 bases lining up with TRBD2. V gave up 3 bases and J gave up 2 bases; unmatched junction bases: 14. Germline CDR1 reads SGHRS; CDR2 reads YFSETQ. The CDR3 consists of 19 residues.